A single sample is the source of the 14 T cell receptor beta chains below, sequenced in a study of T-cell memory formation after mild COVID-19. From the 5' RACE reads, TCRdb called clonotypes with MiXCR, one entry per CDR3 protein. The table has 110,000 to 150,000 distinct CDR3 sequences, approximately 26% seen once. The sequenced material came from PBMCs or a T cell subset sorted from them (not recorded which). The receptors shown here come from an adult woman who had mild COVID-19 (a few samples of this study predate the infection). Cell type and time point are not known.

This clonotype was counted at least ten times. This chain connects TRBV7-9 to TRBJ2-3; TRBD2 matches at 11 bases. The CDR3 length is 19 residues. Germline lookup yields CDR1 SEHNR and CDR2 FQNEAQ (reference sequence). J was trimmed by 1 base and V by 5 bases; bases with no gene match: 14. The CDR3 reads CASSPVLTSGEVGTDTQYF. The CDR3 DNA reads as TGTGCCAGCAGCCCAGTCCTGACTAGCGGGGAGGTTGGCACAGATACGCAGTATTTT.

V is TRBV20-1 and J is TRBJ2-3, with D perhaps matching TRBD2 (6 bases). The CDR3 has 15 amino acids. V was trimmed by 0 bases and J by 0 bases, leaving 10 bases between them. From germline, CDR1 is DFQATT and CDR2 SNEGSKA (reference sequence). The CDR3 DNA follows: TGCAGTGCTAGAGATCCCAGCGGGAGCACAGATACGCAGTATTTT. Protein product: CSARDPSGSTDTQYF.

This chain connects TRBV5-1 to TRBJ2-7, with TRBD1 matching 9 bases. V shed 4 bases and J 4 bases; nucleotides not matched to a gene: 9. Germline lookup yields CDR1 SGHRS and CDR2 YFSETQ. CDR3 size: 15 residues. The CDR3 nucleotides read TGCGCCAGCAGCGGACCGGGACAGGGAGTTTACGAGCAGTACTTC. Its translation is CASSGPGQGVYEQYF.

This chain links TRBV12-3 or TRBV12-4 with TRBJ2-2, with 9 bases fitting TRBD1. V gave up 9 bases and J gave up 4 bases; unmatched junction bases: 6. The CDR3 runs to 14 residues. CDR3 sequence: CASDRGDFTGELFF. CDR3 coding DNA: TGTGCCAGTGACAGGGGGGATTTCACCGGGGAGCTGTTTTTT.

This clonotype was observed a handful of times. The V call is TRBV7-6, the J call TRBJ2-1, with TRBD2 matching 10 bases. This CDR3 contains 17 residues. From germline, CDR1 is SGHVS and CDR2 FNYEAQ. After removal of 1 base from V and 2 bases from J, the junction contained 5 bases not matched to a gene. The CDR3 sequence: CASSLGPAGGPYNEQFF. The CDR3 nucleotides are TGTGCCAGCAGCTTAGGACCAGCGGGAGGGCCCTACAATGAGCAGTTCTTC.

This clonotype was observed a few times. As DNA, the CDR3 is TGTGCCAGCAGCTTGACAGGGCCTAACTATGGCTACACCTTC. Encoded protein: CASSLTGPNYGYTF. The chain couples TRBV11-2 to TRBJ1-2; 7 bases are shared with TRBD1. V lost 3 bases and J lost 0; bases outside the gene matches: 1. Germline CDR1 is SGHAT and CDR2 is FQNNGV. CDR3 size: 14 residues.

The chain is built from TRBV19 and TRBJ1-1, with 10 bases aligning to TRBD1. Germline CDR1 is LNHDA and CDR2 is SQIVND (reference sequence). There are 15 residues in the CDR3. V was clipped by 5 bases and J by 4 bases; unmatched bases: 7. This CDR3 reads CASSLGTGVFTEAFF. In DNA form, the CDR3 reads TGTGCCAGTAGTCTGGGGACAGGGGTGTTCACTGAAGCTTTCTTT.

This chain uses TRBV18 with TRBJ1-1, with D possibly being TRBD1 (5 bases). The germline V gene encodes CDR1 KGHSH and CDR2 LQKENI. V lost 6 bases, J lost 4 bases, and 24 bases lay in between. The CDR3 totals 17 residues. Written as DNA, the CDR3 is TGTGCCAGCTCCCTCCGAAAACGGGAGGGGTATGGCACTGAAGCTTTCTTT. It is translated as CASSLRKREGYGTEAFF.

This clonotype is a singleton in its sample. J is TRBJ2-7 and V is TRBV20-1; 8 nucleotides match TRBD2. The V and J ends lost 6 bases and 4 bases, in that order; junction bases with no gene match: 8. The germline V gene has CDR1 DFQATT and CDR2 SNEGSKA (reference sequence). This CDR3 has 13 amino acids. The CDR3 is CSAPSGSPYEQYF. CDR3 bases: TGCAGTGCACCAAGCGGGAGTCCATACGAGCAGTACTTC.

V is TRBV29-1 and J is TRBJ2-7; TRBD1 aligns across 8 bases. Unmatched junction bases numbered 6, after V lost 6 bases and J lost 2 bases. The germline V gene encodes CDR1 SQVTM and CDR2 ANQGSEA. The CDR3 spans 13 residues. The CDR3 here is CSVRTGLTYEQYF. The CDR3 DNA follows: TGCAGCGTACGGACAGGGCTGACCTACGAGCAGTACTTC.

This clonotype was picked up many times. The chain joins TRBV4-1 to TRBJ2-3, with D perhaps TRBD1 (5 bases). The V end was cut by 3 bases, the J end by 3 bases, with 13 bases between. CDR3 length: 15 amino acids. Looked up from germline, CDR1 is MGHRA and CDR2 is YSYEKL. The CDR3 DNA reads as TGCGCCAGCAGCCAGACAGCAGTTTTTACAGATACGCAGTATTTT. Translation gives CASSQTAVFTDTQYF.

This clonotype was counted between two and nine times. The chain recombines TRBV5-6 with TRBJ2-1; 10 bases match TRBD1. Per germline, CDR1 SGHDT and CDR2 YYEEEE. The CDR3 loop spans 15 amino acids. V lost 3 bases and J lost 3; bases outside the gene matches: 3. CDR3 in amino acids: CASSSRDRGYNEQFF. The CDR3 DNA is TGTGCCAGCAGCTCCCGGGACAGGGGCTACAATGAGCAGTTCTTC.

The rearrangement joins TRBV20-1 to TRBJ2-3; TRBD2 matches at 12 bases. Germline CDR1 DFQATT, CDR2 SNEGSKA (reference sequence). The CDR3 spans 17 residues. With 3 bases clipped from V and 3 bases from J, the junction kept 10 bases outside the gene matches. The CDR3, as DNA: TGCAGTGCTAGTCATCTAGCGGGGGGGCACGGTACAGATACGCAGTATTTT. Translated, it gives CSASHLAGGHGTDTQYF.

The V and J genes are TRBV7-8 and TRBJ1-5; TRBD1 is a possible D gene (6 bases). Germline lookup yields CDR1 SGHVS and CDR2 FQNEAQ. V was cut by 3 bases and J by 1 base, with 10 bases left in between. The CDR3 consists of 15 residues. CDR3 nucleotides: TGTGCCAGCAGCTTCGGGGGGCTAAGCAATCAGCCCCAGCATTTT. Its protein product is CASSFGGLSNQPQHF.